The rows below give T cell receptor beta chains drawn from one sample of a study of T cell responses to AZD1222 COVID-19 vaccine. Repertoires were generated with immunoSEQ multiplex PCR, while TCRdb's copy carries only in-frame clones and drops some. The sample has 150,000 to 200,000 clones; approximately 93% are singletons. This specimen consisted of peripheral blood, obtained on day 0 of AZD1222 vaccination. The source is an adult in good health. CDR3s include the opening cysteine and the closing phenylalanine or tryptophan. The order of the fields is J gene, clone size, D gene, V gene, CDR3 DNA, CDR3 protein. A D gene is named only where the DNA matches it firmly. Some rows have no size entry. The others give once, few or many, or a class for an expanded clone.

j_gene: TRBJ1-2; abundance: .; d_gene: TRBD1; v_gene: TRBV7-9; CDR3nt: TGTGCCAGCAGCTTAGGACAGGGGGCGGATGGCTACACCTTC; CDR3aa: CASSLGQGADGYTF
j_gene: TRBJ1-6; abundance: .; d_gene: .; v_gene: TRBV13; CDR3nt: TGTGCCAGCAGCTTTGGGACAACGAATTCACCCCTCCACTTT; CDR3aa: CASSFGTTNSPLHF
j_gene: TRBJ2-3; abundance: .; d_gene: .; v_gene: TRBV5-1; CDR3nt: TGCGCCAGCAGCTTGGCTGGACACCCCACAGATACGCAGTATTTT; CDR3aa: CASSLAGHPTDTQYF
j_gene: TRBJ2-1; abundance: .; d_gene: TRBD1; v_gene: TRBV29-1; CDR3nt: TGCAGCGTTTCCCGGACAGGTTCCGGCAATGAGCAGTTCTTC; CDR3aa: CSVSRTGSGNEQFF
j_gene: TRBJ1-2; abundance: .; d_gene: .; v_gene: TRBV5-1; CDR3nt: TGCGCCAGCAGCATAGACGGGCCCCCAAACTATGGCTACACCTTC; CDR3aa: CASSIDGPPNYGYTF
j_gene: TRBJ2-3; abundance: .; d_gene: TRBD1; v_gene: TRBV3-1/TRBV3-2; CDR3nt: TGTGCCAGCAGCCAAGACCAACAGGGGGCGGTTACAGATACGCAGTATTTT; CDR3aa: CASSQDQQGAVTDTQYF
j_gene: TRBJ2-6; abundance: .; d_gene: .; v_gene: TRBV2; CDR3nt: TGTGCCACCCGGCGGGGGCCTGGGGCCAACGTCCTGACTTTC; CDR3aa: CATRRGPGANVLTF
j_gene: TRBJ1-4; abundance: .; d_gene: TRBD1; v_gene: TRBV28; CDR3nt: TGTGCCAGCAGGCTACAGGGGGGGAATGAAAAACTGTTTTTT; CDR3aa: CASRLQGGNEKLFF
j_gene: TRBJ2-6; abundance: .; d_gene: .; v_gene: TRBV7-9; CDR3nt: TGTGCCAGCAGCCCCCCATCTGGGGCCAACGTCCTGACTTTC; CDR3aa: CASSPPSGANVLTF
j_gene: TRBJ1-4; abundance: .; d_gene: .; v_gene: TRBV6-2/TRBV6-3; CDR3nt: TGTGCCAGCAGTGCGTTAGGAGACGTCGGGGAAAAACTGTTTTTT; CDR3aa: CASSALGDVGEKLFF
j_gene: TRBJ1-1; abundance: .; d_gene: .; v_gene: TRBV11-2; CDR3nt: TGTGCCAGCAGCTTAGATCCGGGCAGGGCTGGGGACACTGAAGCTTTCTTT; CDR3aa: CASSLDPGRAGDTEAFF
j_gene: TRBJ1-6; abundance: .; d_gene: .; v_gene: TRBV2; CDR3nt: TGTGCCAGTAAGCAAGGGGCAAGGAATTCACCCCTCCACTTT; CDR3aa: CASKQGARNSPLHF
j_gene: TRBJ1-2; abundance: .; d_gene: TRBD1; v_gene: TRBV30; CDR3nt: TGTGCCTGGAGTGTACTAGGGGGGACAGGGTATAACTATGGCTACACCTTC; CDR3aa: CAWSVLGGTGYNYGYTF
j_gene: TRBJ1-4; abundance: .; d_gene: .; v_gene: TRBV6-1; CDR3nt: TGTGCCAGCAGTGTGGTGGGAGGGGCCGCAACTAATGAAAAACTGTTTTTT; CDR3aa: CASSVVGGAATNEKLFF
j_gene: TRBJ2-5; abundance: .; d_gene: .; v_gene: TRBV5-6; CDR3nt: TGTGCCAGCAGCCCGGCCCAGGAGACCCAGTACTTC; CDR3aa: CASSPAQETQYF
j_gene: TRBJ2-2; abundance: once; d_gene: .; v_gene: TRBV19; CDR3nt: TGTGCCAGTAGTATCCGAGGGGCGGGCACCGGGGAGCTGTTTTTT; CDR3aa: CASSIRGAGTGELFF
j_gene: TRBJ1-5; abundance: .; d_gene: .; v_gene: TRBV6-6; CDR3nt: TGTGCCAGCAGTCGCCGATTCGAATCTACTAGCAATCAGCCCCAGCATTTT; CDR3aa: CASSRRFESTSNQPQHF
j_gene: TRBJ2-1; abundance: .; d_gene: .; v_gene: TRBV5-1; CDR3nt: TGCGCCAGCAGCTCCGGGACCAGCACGTACAATGAGCAGTTCTTC; CDR3aa: CASSSGTSTYNEQFF
j_gene: TRBJ2-7; abundance: .; d_gene: TRBD2; v_gene: TRBV10-1; CDR3nt: TGCGCCAGCAGTGCGGTAGCGGGGGGCTACGAGCAGTACTTC; CDR3aa: CASSAVAGGYEQYF
j_gene: TRBJ1-4; abundance: .; d_gene: .; v_gene: TRBV2; CDR3nt: TGTGCCAGCAGTGACATCAGGGGCGGAGAAAAACTGTTTTTT; CDR3aa: CASSDIRGGEKLFF
j_gene: TRBJ2-1; abundance: once; d_gene: TRBD2; v_gene: TRBV4-3; CDR3nt: TGCGCCAGCAGCCAAGCCCAGACTAGCGGGGGAAATGAGCAGTTCTTC; CDR3aa: CASSQAQTSGGNEQFF
j_gene: TRBJ1-6; abundance: .; d_gene: TRBD1; v_gene: TRBV6-5; CDR3nt: TGTGCCAGTGGTGGGACAGGAGATAATTCACCCCTCCACTTT; CDR3aa: CASGGTGDNSPLHF
j_gene: TRBJ2-2; abundance: .; d_gene: .; v_gene: TRBV10-2; CDR3nt: TGCGCCAGCGAGGGGCTGAGCACCGGGGAGCTGTTTTTT; CDR3aa: CASEGLSTGELFF
j_gene: TRBJ1-2; abundance: few; d_gene: .; v_gene: TRBV30; CDR3nt: TGTGCCTGGAGGCCGACAGACCTAAACTATGGCTACACCTTC; CDR3aa: CAWRPTDLNYGYTF
j_gene: TRBJ1-5; abundance: .; d_gene: .; v_gene: TRBV2; CDR3nt: TGTGCCAGCAGGGGGGTAGGGGATCAGCCCCAGCATTTT; CDR3aa: CASRGVGDQPQHF
j_gene: TRBJ1-5; abundance: once; d_gene: .; v_gene: TRBV7-2; CDR3nt: TGTGCCAGCAGCTTAACAGGGCAGAGGGCCCAGCATTTT; CDR3aa: CASSLTGQRAQHF
j_gene: TRBJ1-4; abundance: .; d_gene: .; v_gene: TRBV5-1; CDR3nt: TGCGCCAGCAGCTTGGCCGGACTTAATGAAAAACTGTTTTTT; CDR3aa: CASSLAGLNEKLFF
j_gene: TRBJ2-1; abundance: .; d_gene: TRBD2; v_gene: TRBV18; CDR3nt: TGTGCCAGCTCACCCGTTACTAGCGGGGGGGCCGGCGAGCAGTTCTTC; CDR3aa: CASSPVTSGGAGEQFF
j_gene: TRBJ2-5; abundance: .; d_gene: TRBD1; v_gene: TRBV5-6; CDR3nt: TGTGCCAGCAGCAATGAACCGACAGGGAACTATGAGACCCAGTACTTC; CDR3aa: CASSNEPTGNYETQYF
j_gene: TRBJ1-1; abundance: .; d_gene: .; v_gene: TRBV6-4; CDR3nt: TGTGCCAGCCGCCCGTGGGGGATCACTGAAGCTTTCTTT; CDR3aa: CASRPWGITEAFF
j_gene: TRBJ1-6; abundance: .; d_gene: .; v_gene: TRBV7-9; CDR3nt: TGTGCCAGCAGCAGCCAGGGGTTACTTAATTCACCCCTCCACTTT; CDR3aa: CASSSQGLLNSPLHF
j_gene: TRBJ2-5; abundance: .; d_gene: .; v_gene: TRBV10-3; CDR3nt: TGTGCCATCAGTGGGTGGGAAAGCCAAGAGACCCAGTACTTC; CDR3aa: CAISGWESQETQYF
j_gene: TRBJ1-5; abundance: once; d_gene: .; v_gene: TRBV27; CDR3nt: TGTGCCAGCAGCCAGTACGGGAATCAGCCCCAGCATTTT; CDR3aa: CASSQYGNQPQHF
j_gene: TRBJ2-3; abundance: .; d_gene: TRBD2; v_gene: TRBV28; CDR3nt: TGTGCCAGCAGTCCCACACCCTCTAGCGGGGGGCCCTACCGTGGCACAGATACGCAGTATTTT; CDR3aa: CASSPTPSSGGPYRGTDTQYF
j_gene: TRBJ1-1; abundance: .; d_gene: TRBD1; v_gene: TRBV19; CDR3nt: TGTGCCAGTCTCTCCCTACAGGGGGCGAAGGACACTGAAGCTTTCTTT; CDR3aa: CASLSLQGAKDTEAFF
j_gene: TRBJ2-5; abundance: .; d_gene: .; v_gene: TRBV2; CDR3nt: TGTGCCAGCAGGGGATTGAGAAACCTAGAGACCCAGTACTTC; CDR3aa: CASRGLRNLETQYF